The clone carrying this TCR beta chain was seen just once. Its antigen is not identified. The data originate from a study of shared clonotypes between healthy human individuals. The study's findings and limits: Around 4.9% of naive CD4 clonotypes were shared across several donors.

Germline assignment: CDR1 SEHNR and CDR2 FQNEAQ (reference sequence). The CDR3 totals 14 residues. V was shortened by 3 bases and J by 4 bases, with 9 bases between the two germline ends. Libraries were prepared by immunoSEQ multiplex PCR; TCRdb keeps only in-frame clonotypes and omits some of them. The table records hundreds of thousands of clones, 60% to 80% of them present only once. The chain uses TRBV7-9 and TRBJ2-2; D tentatively reads TRBD1 or TRBD2 (5 bases each). The TCR sequence derives from a woman aged 30 to 39 in good health. Sample: memory CD4+ T cells sorted from blood. This sample's subset: CD45RA-negative fraction. The CDR3 DNA is TGTGCCAGCAGCTTTCGGGACGGCACCGGGGAGCTGTTTTTT. It yields the protein CASSFRDGTGELFF.